The 21 T cell receptor beta chains in this list originate from one sample, sequenced in a study of blood T cell repertoires in COVID-19. Using immunoSEQ multiplex PCR, the repertoire was profiled, and TCRdb retains in-frame clones only, with some absent. The table records more than 150,000 clones, more than 75% of them present only once. Sequenced input: peripheral blood. These receptors all come from a man in his 60s with COVID-19, enrolled during active disease.

CDR3 amino acids: CASSRSRGEAFF. CDR3 DNA: TGTGCCAGCAGCCGAAGCAGGGGTGAAGCTTTCTTT. This chain links TRBV7-2 with TRBJ1-1, with a weak D call TRBD1 (6 bases). This CDR3 spans 12 amino acids. Trimming shortened V by 5 bases and J by 7 bases, and 11 bases separated the two germline ends. Looked up from germline, CDR1 is SGHTA and CDR2 is FQGNSA.

The CDR3 DNA reads as TGTGCCAGCAGTCGACTGAGCTCTGGAAACACCATATATTTT. Its translation is CASSRLSSGNTIYF. V gene TRBV6-5 combines with J gene TRBJ1-3; D remains unclear. The CDR3 loop spans 14 amino acids. The V end was cut by 5 bases, the J end by 0 bases, with 8 bases between. Germline V gene sequence: CDR1 MNHEY, CDR2 SVGAGI.

This rearrangement joins TRBV5-6 to TRBJ2-2, with TRBD1 as a possible D gene (6 bases). Germline loops: CDR1 SGHDT, CDR2 YYEEEE. V gave up 2 bases and J gave up 3 bases, with 8 bases separating them. The CDR3 has 14 residues. CDR3 region: CASSLGQYTGELFF. CDR3 DNA sequence: TGTGCCAGCAGCTTAGGACAGTACACCGGGGAGCTGTTTTTT. Filled out from reference TRBV5-6 and TRBJ2-2, the complete variable domain reads DAGVTQSPTHLIKTRGQQVTLRCSPKSGHDTVSWYQQALGQGPQFIFQYYEEEERQRGNFPDRFSGHQFPNYSSELNVNALLLGDSALYLCASSLGQYTGELFFGEGSRLTVL.

This chain links TRBV5-1 with TRBJ1-1, with TRBD1 matching 10 bases. CDR1 is SGHRS and CDR2 is YFSETQ in the germline V gene. There are 14 residues in the CDR3. V trimming: 7 bases; J trimming: 4 bases; junction bases outside the gene matches: 7. CDR3 sequence (DNA): TGCGCCAGCTCCCTCCGGGACAGGGGCACTGAAGCTTTCTTT. It is translated as CASSLRDRGTEAFF.

The chain has TRBV7-9 and TRBJ1-3; D uncertain. Germline-derived CDR1 and CDR2 are SEHNR and FQNEAQ (reference sequence). Between the trimmed V and J ends, which lost 1 base and 0 bases, there was a span of 7 bases. The CDR3 is 15 amino acids. The DNA for the CDR3 is TGTGCCAGCAGCTTAGGGCAGAACTCTGGAAACACCATATATTTT. The encoded protein is CASSLGQNSGNTIYF.

This clone was counted once. One end of the junction varies from germline; a read error may be responsible. J is TRBJ2-5 and V is TRBV7-7; a weak D match, TRBD2 (5 bases). Germline assignment: CDR1 SSHAT and CDR2 FNYEAQ (reference sequence). This CDR3 has 14 residues. The CDR3 sequence: CASSPGLIQETQYF. The CDR3, as DNA: TGTGCTAGCAGCCCCGGACTGATCCAAGAGACCCAGTACTTC.

V usage is TRBV11-2 and J usage is TRBJ2-2, with D possibly TRBD1 on 5 matching bases. The CDR3 contains 13 residues. V was trimmed by 3 bases and J by 4 bases, leaving 6 bases between them. The V gene's germline CDR1 is SGHAT and CDR2 FQNNGV. CDR3 protein: CASSFTGTGELFF. The CDR3 bases are TGTGCCAGCAGCTTCACAGGCACCGGGGAGCTGTTTTTT.

In its sample, this clone was seen a few times. The chain has TRBV10-3 and TRBJ2-7; 8 bases are a match to TRBD1. The V gene's germline CDR1 is ENHRY and CDR2 SYGVKD. This CDR3 is 16 amino acids long. J gave up 2 bases and V 0 bases, and 6 bases lay outside the gene matches. Written as DNA, the CDR3 is TGTGCCATCAGTGAGTCGGGACAGGAACAAGCCTACGAGCAGTACTTC. Translation gives CAISESGQEQAYEQYF.

This clone was found a few times. V is TRBV4-3 and J is TRBJ1-5, with 9 bases lining up with TRBD1. V shed 5 bases, J shed 7 bases, and the junction held 3 bases outside the gene matches. The germline gives CDR1 LGHNA, CDR2 YSLEER. This CDR3 is 13 amino acids long. The CDR3 region is CASSFDRGQPQHF. CDR3 coding DNA: TGCGCCAGCAGCTTTGACAGGGGGCAGCCCCAGCATTTT.

This clone was counted only a few times. This chain connects TRBV6-5 to TRBJ1-1; D may be TRBD1 (6 bases). Per the germline V gene, CDR1 is MNHEY and CDR2 is SVGAGI. With 6 bases removed from V and 2 bases from J, the gap between germline ends came to 13 bases. The CDR3 consists of 14 residues. The CDR3 reads CASRTRQENTEAFF. The CDR3 bases are TGTGCCAGCAGGACGAGACAGGAAAACACTGAAGCTTTCTTT.

This clone showed up just a few times. The chain is built from TRBV7-8 and TRBJ2-7; D may be TRBD1 (6 bases). The CDR3 is made up of 14 amino acids. V was clipped by 4 bases and J by 0 bases, with 10 bases between them. CDR1 is SGHVS and CDR2 is FQNEAQ in the germline V gene. This CDR3 reads CASSYTGNSYEQYF. The CDR3 nucleotides read TGTGCCAGCAGCTACACAGGGAACTCCTACGAGCAGTACTTC.

The V call is TRBV7-9, the J call TRBJ1-6, with 7 bases matching TRBD1. The CDR3 sequence is 15 residues long. V lost 5 bases, J lost 7 bases, and 8 bases stayed unmatched. Germline assignment: CDR1 SEHNR and CDR2 FQNEAQ (reference sequence). CDR3 in DNA: TGTGCCAGCAGCCCCCCCGGGACAGCCAATTCACCCCTCCACTTT. Protein product: CASSPPGTANSPLHF.

The chain is built from TRBV6-4 and TRBJ2-3; 8 bases map to TRBD2. J was trimmed by 5 bases and V by 2 bases; bases with no gene match: 6. Germline V gives CDR1 MRHNA, CDR2 SNTAGT. CDR3 length equals 15 residues. The CDR3 DNA reads TGTGCCAGCAGTGACGAGGCGGGAGGTGTAGATACGCAGTATTTT. It is translated as CASSDEAGGVDTQYF.

The J gene is TRBJ2-1, the V gene TRBV5-1; possible D gene TRBD2, 5 bases. The V gene's germline CDR1 is SGHRS and CDR2 YFSETQ. The CDR3 covers 15 residues. V dropped 0 bases and J dropped 2 bases, with 9 bases sitting between them. The CDR3 loop reads CASSLAGVTYNEQFF. The CDR3 coding sequence is TGCGCCAGCAGCTTGGCCGGGGTCACCTACAATGAGCAGTTCTTC. The whole variable domain, filled in from reference TRBV5-1 and TRBJ2-1, reads KAGVTQTPRYLIKTRGQQVTLSCSPISGHRSVSWYQQTPGQGLQFLFEYFSETQRNKGNFPGRFSGRQFSNSRSEMNVSTLELGDSALYLCASSLAGVTYNEQFFGPGTRLTVL.

This clone was found a few times. The chain uses TRBV19 and TRBJ1-1; D may be TRBD1 (5 bases). Germline CDR1 LNHDA, CDR2 SQIVND (reference sequence). The ends were cut back, 3 bases at V and 5 bases at J, with 10 bases in the middle. The CDR3 consists of 13 residues. In DNA, the CDR3 is TGTGCCAGTAGTATGGGGGGTAGGACTGAAGCTTTCTTT. Translating it yields CASSMGGRTEAFF.

This chain connects TRBV2 to TRBJ2-1; 8 bases line up with TRBD1. The trim removed 9 bases at V and 3 bases at J, leaving 7 bases unmatched. This CDR3 contains 14 residues. Germline loops: CDR1 SNHLY, CDR2 FYNNEI. CDR3 residues: CASGETGVYNEQFF. In nucleotides, the CDR3 is TGTGCCAGTGGCGAGACAGGGGTCTACAATGAGCAGTTCTTC.

The chain links TRBV6-2 or TRBV6-3 to TRBJ2-7, with 11 bases fitting TRBD2. CDR3 length: 17 amino acids. CDR1 MNHEY and CDR2 SVGEGT come from the germline V gene. J lost 6 bases, V lost 2 bases, and 12 bases had no gene match. The CDR3 loop is CASSYTPIAGGHFEQYF. The DNA for the CDR3 is TGTGCCAGCAGTTACACCCCTATAGCGGGGGGGCATTTCGAGCAGTACTTC.

The J gene is TRBJ1-1, the V gene TRBV7-9, with D hard to call. Trimming took 0 bases from V and 0 from J, leaving 14 bases between them. Looked up from germline, CDR1 is SEHNR and CDR2 is FQNEAQ (reference sequence). This CDR3 has 17 amino acids. The CDR3 DNA reads TGTGCCAGCAGCTTAGCTCGCGGGCAGCAGATGAACACTGAAGCTTTCTTT. Its translation is CASSLARGQQMNTEAFF.

This chain links TRBV6-5 with TRBJ2-7; a weak D match, TRBD2 (5 bases). Germline assignment: CDR1 MNHEY and CDR2 SVGAGI. The length of the CDR3 is 14 residues. Trimming left V 0 bases short and J 5 bases short, with 11 bases between. The CDR3 DNA follows: TGTGCCAGCAGTTACTCGCTGGTGGAGGACGAGCAGTACTTC. Encoded protein: CASSYSLVEDEQYF.

This chain joins TRBV18 and TRBJ1-2; 7 nucleotides line up with TRBD1. The CDR3 runs 17 residues. Germline V gene lookup returns CDR1 KGHSH and CDR2 LQKENI. The J segment lost 8 bases and the V segment lost 6 bases, leaving 21 bases of the junction unmatched. The CDR3 nucleotides are TGTGCCAGCTCGCCCGAGCGATTGACAGGGCCCTTTCGCGGCTACACCTTC. Its translation is CASSPERLTGPFRGYTF.

This chain uses TRBV7-6 with TRBJ1-5, with 7 bases that match TRBD1. This CDR3 contains 15 residues. The germline V gene has CDR1 SGHVS and CDR2 FNYEAQ. V shed 5 bases, J shed 3 bases, and the junction held 7 bases outside the gene matches. The CDR3 nucleotides read TGTGCCAGCAGCACCCACAGGGGTCCCAATCAGCCCCAGCATTTT. It yields the protein CASSTHRGPNQPQHF.